This T cell receptor beta chain was recorded in a study of patients and donors after allogeneic stem cell transplantation. CDR3 size: 13 residues. V dropped 6 bases and J dropped 7 bases, with 13 bases sitting between them. Germline assignment: CDR1 MNHNS and CDR2 SASEGT. TCRdb redid the calling of the RT-PCR reads with MiXCR, one entry per CDR3 protein. The table shows 400,000 to 500,000 distinct CDR3 sequences, with 15% to 20% occurring only once. This rearrangement joins TRBV6-1 to TRBJ1-5, with D maybe TRBD1 (6 bases). This TCR was sampled from a human donor who was either an allogeneic HSCT recipient or a stem cell or donor lymphocyte infusion donor (not recorded which). It is not recorded whose cells these are; they may come from a transplant donor. The sequenced sample consisted of blood, either unsorted or a sorted T cell fraction (not recorded which). Here the CDR3 DNA reads TGTGCCAGCAGGCGACAGGATCGACAGCCCCAGCATTTT. Translating gives CASRRQDRQPQHF.